The 2 T cell receptor beta chains presented below share a single source sample, sequenced in a study of T cells in Graves' hyperthyroidism and ophthalmopathy. Amplification yielded TCR beta CDR3 regions, with RNA transcripts as the source. HTBI primers drove first-round RT-PCR of the TCR CDR3. TCRdb re-called the multiplex PCR reads through MiXCR, storing one row per CDR3 protein. Of fewer than 850,000 distinct CDR3 sequences in the sample, 17% were seen once. Sequencing was carried out using blood. The source of these receptors is a man in his fifties or sixties with Graves' hyperthyroidism.

The chain combines TRBV12-3 or TRBV12-4 with TRBJ1-2, with D unresolved. The CDR3 runs to 15 residues. Trimming stripped 6 bases from V and 2 bases from J, with 16 bases between. In nucleotides, the CDR3 is TGTGCCAGCAGCTTATTTCTCACAAACAACTATGGCTACACCTTC. Its translation: CASSLFLTNNYGYTF.

This clonotype showed up many times. The chain is built from TRBV6-1 and TRBJ1-3; the D gene is possibly TRBD1 (5 bases). Germline assignment: CDR1 MNHNS and CDR2 SASEGT. The CDR3 length is 15 residues. V was trimmed by 7 bases and J by 0 bases, leaving 13 bases between them. Written as DNA, the CDR3 is TGTGCCAGCAAATCAGGGTCGGGCTCTGGAAACACCATATATTTT. Encoded protein: CASKSGSGSGNTIYF.